The source of this T cell receptor (beta chain) is a study of blood T cell repertoires in COVID-19. Study overall: The United States, Italy and Spain provided the acute and convalescent COVID-19 samples.

This clone has only one observation. CDR3 length: 13 residues. The germline gives CDR1 SGHRS, CDR2 YFSETQ. V lost 1 base and J 1 base, leaving 4 bases between the germline ends. Residents of 24 US areas, aged roughly 18 to 90 years, made up the participants. In assigning cohorts, the study relied on participant-reported clinical history. In the original analysis: Quantification of nucleated cells was approximated via reference gene primer amplification. Using immunoSEQ multiplex PCR, the repertoire was profiled, and TCRdb retains in-frame clones only, with some absent. The DNA was the basis for D and trimming; V, J and clone size are from that table. The sample contains under 200,000 clones, about 80% of which appear only once.

The sequence was collected from a woman in her fifties or sixties with acute COVID-19. This chain connects TRBV5-1 to TRBJ2-3; D gene unclear. Sequenced sample: PBMCs or T cells enriched from blood (not recorded which). CDR3 in amino acids: CASSLQGTDTQYF. The DNA of the CDR3 is TGCGCCAGCAGCTTGCAGGGCACAGATACGCAGTATTTT. Looking up the rest from reference TRBV5-1 and TRBJ2-3 gives the full variable domain: KAGVTQTPRYLIKTRGQQVTLSCSPISGHRSVSWYQQTPGQGLQFLFEYFSETQRNKGNFPGRFSGRQFSNSRSEMNVSTLELGDSALYLCASSLQGTDTQYFGPGTRLTVL.